The entry below describes one TCR beta chain. CDR3 length equals 13 residues. V lost 2 bases and J 7 bases, leaving 10 bases between the germline ends. Germline lookup yields CDR1 SGHKS and CDR2 YYEKEE (reference sequence). The data originate from a study of blood T cell repertoires in COVID-19. Study information: From the United States, Italy and Spain came samples of acute and convalescent COVID-19.

Clones were sequenced by immunoSEQ multiplex PCR, and TCRdb holds only the in-frame ones, with some missing. The sample has 30,000 to 45,000 clones; 90% are singletons. Specimen: peripheral blood. The source of this sequence is a human donor in a cohort sampled during active COVID-19. The rearrangement joins TRBV5-5 to TRBJ1-5; D ambiguous. CDR3 region: CASSLSGNQPQHF. The DNA of the CDR3 is TGTGCCAGCAGCTTATCGGGTAACCAGCCCCAGCATTTT.